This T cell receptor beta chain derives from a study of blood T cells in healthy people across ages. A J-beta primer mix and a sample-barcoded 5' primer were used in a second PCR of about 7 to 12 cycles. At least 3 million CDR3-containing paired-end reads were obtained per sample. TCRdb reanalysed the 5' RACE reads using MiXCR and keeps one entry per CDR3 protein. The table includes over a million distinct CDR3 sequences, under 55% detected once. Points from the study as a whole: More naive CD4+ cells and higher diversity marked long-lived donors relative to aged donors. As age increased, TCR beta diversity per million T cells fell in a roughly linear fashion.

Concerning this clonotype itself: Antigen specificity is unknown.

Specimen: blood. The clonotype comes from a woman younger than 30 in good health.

The CDR3 loop is CASSLAARANEQFF. In DNA form, the CDR3 reads TGCGCCAGCAGCTTGGCGGCCAGGGCCAATGAGCAGTTCTTC. V is TRBV5-1 and J is TRBJ2-1; D might be TRBD1 (5 bases). Trimming left V 0 bases short and J 6 bases short, with 10 bases between. The length of the CDR3 is 14 residues. Germline V gives CDR1 SGHRS, CDR2 YFSETQ.